This TCR beta chain was profiled in a study of blood T cell repertoires in COVID-19. Study context: Both acute and convalescent COVID-19 samples were obtained from the United States, Italy and Spain. Nucleic acid was either cDNA or gDNA, and it came from T cells, B-cell-depleted T cells, or PBMCs.

Germline values: CDR1 SQVTM, CDR2 ANQGSEA. CDR3 length: 13 amino acids. Trimming cost V 4 bases and J 3 bases, with 12 bases left between them. Authors' processing steps: The authors estimated nucleated cell counts from reference gene primer amplification. Clones were sequenced by immunoSEQ multiplex PCR, and TCRdb holds only the in-frame ones, with some missing. V and J calls and clone size are copied from that table; D and trimming were computed from the DNA. This repertoire shows 95,000 to 100,000 clones, 80% to 90% found once; its top ten account for around a tenth. The source of this sequence is a woman aged 25 to 45 with acute or convalescent COVID-19. This chain connects TRBV29-1 to TRBJ1-1; D gene ambiguous. Sequences were obtained from peripheral blood. CDR3 coding DNA: TGCAGCGTTGTGGCGGGAGGTGACACTGAAGCTTTCTTT. It specifies CSVVAGGDTEAFF.